What follows are 6 T cell receptor beta chains derived from one specimen sequenced in a study of beta chain features in type 1 diabetes. Overall study results and limits: Across all four CD4+ subsets, people with type 1 diabetes showed modestly shorter TCRB CDR3s.

Sequenced material consisted of expressed TCRB transcripts (all of the isolated RNA was reverse transcribed). Assay: immunoSEQ multiplex PCR; the TCRdb copy retains only in-frame clones and omits some. The profile shows 40,000 to 55,000 clones, around 40% of them singletons. Their antigens are not known. The specimen sequenced was stem cell memory CD4+ T cells from blood. The receptors were sampled from a man younger than 45 with type 1 diabetes.

The chain couples TRBV7-2 to TRBJ2-3; 8 nucleotides agree with TRBD2. From germline, CDR1 is SGHTA and CDR2 FQGNSA. This CDR3 has 18 residues. After removal of 5 bases from V and 8 bases from J, the junction contained 21 bases not matched to a gene. CDR3 in amino acids: CASSILPYTGTRRSTQYF. DNA of the CDR3: TGTGCCAGCAGCATCCTCCCCTACACAGGGACTAGGAGGAGTACGCAGTATTTT.

The gene calls are TRBV2 and TRBJ2-7; TRBD1 matches at 9 bases. Germline CDR1 and CDR2: SNHLY and FYNNEI. This CDR3 is 13 amino acids long. The J segment lost 0 bases and the V segment lost 6 bases, leaving 0 bases of the junction unmatched. The CDR3 DNA reads as TGTGCCAGCAGGACAGGGGGCTCCTACGAGCAGTACTTC. It translates to CASRTGGSYEQYF.

The genes are TRBV28 and TRBJ2-1; 10 bases map to TRBD1. Germline-derived CDR1 and CDR2 are MDHEN and SYDVKM. Trimming removed 4 bases from V and 6 bases from J; junction bases left unmatched: 9. CDR3 length: 16 amino acids. CDR3: CASSSLGTGVGNEQFF. The CDR3 DNA is TGTGCCAGCAGTTCCCTGGGGACAGGGGTAGGCAATGAGCAGTTCTTC.

The V and J genes are TRBV30 and TRBJ2-3; 7 bases map to TRBD2. CDR1 GTSNPN and CDR2 SVGIG come from the germline V gene (reference sequence). The trim removed 5 bases at V and 5 bases at J, leaving 7 bases unmatched. This CDR3 has 13 amino acids. For the CDR3, the DNA is TGTGCCTGGGGGGCGGGAGTGGTAGATACGCAGTATTTT. Translation gives CAWGAGVVDTQYF.

A few counts support this clone. V and J are TRBV27 and TRBJ2-7; TRBD2 aligns across 9 bases. Trimming took 2 bases from V and 1 from J; bases not matched to a gene: 3. There are 15 residues in the CDR3. The germline CDR1 and CDR2 sequences are MNHEY and SMNVEV (reference sequence). The CDR3 loop reads CASSLRLAGSYEQYF. CDR3 sequence (DNA): TGTGCCAGCAGTTTAAGGCTAGCGGGGTCCTACGAGCAGTACTTC.

This chain joins TRBV9 and TRBJ2-5; TRBD1 aligns across 8 bases. The germline V gene has CDR1 SGDLS and CDR2 YYNGEE. V lost 2 bases and J lost 4; bases outside the gene matches: 13. This CDR3 has 17 amino acids. The CDR3 region is CASSVSLTGAERETQYF. The CDR3 DNA reads TGTGCCAGCAGCGTGAGCCTGACAGGGGCTGAGAGAGAGACCCAGTACTTC.